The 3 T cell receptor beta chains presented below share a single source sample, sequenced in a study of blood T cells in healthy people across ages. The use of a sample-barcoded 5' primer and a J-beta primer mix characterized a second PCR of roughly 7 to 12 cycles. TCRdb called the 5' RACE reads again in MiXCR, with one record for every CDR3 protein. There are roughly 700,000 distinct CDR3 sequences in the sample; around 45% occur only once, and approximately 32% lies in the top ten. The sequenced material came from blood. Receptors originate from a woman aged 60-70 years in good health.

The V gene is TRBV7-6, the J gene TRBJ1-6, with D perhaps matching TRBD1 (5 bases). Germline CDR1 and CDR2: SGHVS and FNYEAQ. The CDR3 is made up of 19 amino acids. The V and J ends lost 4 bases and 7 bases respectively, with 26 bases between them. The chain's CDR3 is CASSSKRGGTGTLNSPLHF. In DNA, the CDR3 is TGTGCCAGCAGCTCCAAAAGGGGCGGGACGGGAACTTTAAATTCACCCCTCCACTTT.

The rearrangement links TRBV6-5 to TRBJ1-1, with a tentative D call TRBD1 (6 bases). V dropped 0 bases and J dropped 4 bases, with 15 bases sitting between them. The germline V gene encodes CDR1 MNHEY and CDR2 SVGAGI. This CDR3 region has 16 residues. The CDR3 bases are TGTGCCAGCAGTTACTCTTCGACAGGTTTGGGCACTGAAGCTTTCTTT. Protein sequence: CASSYSSTGLGTEAFF.

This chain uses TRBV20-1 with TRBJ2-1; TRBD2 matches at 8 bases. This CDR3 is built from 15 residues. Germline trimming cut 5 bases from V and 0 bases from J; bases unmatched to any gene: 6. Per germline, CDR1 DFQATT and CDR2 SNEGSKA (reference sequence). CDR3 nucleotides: TGCAGTGCTTCTAGCGGGCTAAGCTCCTACAATGAGCAGTTCTTC. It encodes CSASSGLSSYNEQFF.